Shown below are 23 T cell receptor beta chains from a single sample sequenced in a study of shared clonotypes between healthy human individuals. CD45RO-negative cells were positively selected for CCR7, leaving out terminally differentiated effector memory CD45RA+ cells. Profiling relied on immunoSEQ multiplex PCR, and the TCRdb table lists in-frame clones only, not all of them. The sample shows about 1,800,000 clones, 85% to 95% of them seen only once. Sequencing used naive CD8+ T cells sorted from blood. These TCRs come from a man aged 18 to 30 in good health.

The CDR3 protein is CASSLDKGREQYF. The CDR3 bases are TGTGCCAGCAGCTTAGATAAGGGTCGCGAGCAGTACTTC. V and J are TRBV7-2 and TRBJ2-7; unclear D gene. The CDR3 is 13 residues long. V lost 1 base and J 6 bases, leaving 10 bases between the germline ends. Germline V CDR1 and CDR2: SGHTA, FQGNSA.

About this clone: Other nucleotide sequences from this sample produce the same CDR3. The chain carries TRBV5-6 and TRBJ2-3, with 7 bases that match TRBD2. This CDR3 region has 13 residues. Germline-derived CDR1 and CDR2 are SGHDT and YYEEEE. J lost 5 bases, V lost 2 bases, and 2 bases had no gene match. The CDR3 here is CASSFGLGDTQYF. The DNA for the CDR3 is TGTGCCAGCAGCTTTGGACTAGGAGATACGCAGTATTTT.

The rearrangement links TRBV7-9 to TRBJ1-4, with 10 nucleotides matching TRBD1. The CDR3 consists of 19 residues. Germline CDR1 SEHNR, CDR2 FQNEAQ (reference sequence). J gave up 0 bases and V 5 bases, and 12 bases lay outside the gene matches. Written as DNA, the CDR3 is TGTGCCAGCAGCGCTACCCGGGACAGGGGCGAGGCAACTAATGAAAAACTGTTTTTT. It specifies CASSATRDRGEATNEKLFF.

The rearrangement uses TRBV6-1 and TRBJ2-5; D could derive from TRBD1 or TRBD2 (5 bases each). The CDR3 has 14 residues. V dropped 6 bases and J dropped 5 bases, with 16 bases sitting between them. Germline CDR1 is MNHNS and CDR2 is SASEGT. The CDR3 region has the DNA TGTGCCAGCAGGGAGAGAAGTGAGGGGGAGACCCAGTACTTC. It codes for CASRERSEGETQYF.

J is TRBJ2-3 and V is TRBV9; perhaps D is TRBD1 or TRBD2 (5 bases each). Germline CDR1 is SGDLS and CDR2 is YYNGEE. This CDR3 region has 17 residues. Trimming pared 3 bases from V and 0 bases from J, leaving 17 bases between. The chain's CDR3 is CASSEGSSGLSTDTQYF. CDR3 sequence (DNA): TGTGCCAGCAGCGAGGGGAGCAGCGGCCTAAGCACAGATACGCAGTATTTT. The full variable domain, its missing parts supplied by reference TRBV9 and TRBJ2-3, is DSGVTQTPKHLITATGQRVTLRCSPRSGDLSVYWYQQSLDQGLQFLIQYYNGEERAKGNILERFSAQQFPDLHSELNLSSLELGDSALYFCASSEGSSGLSTDTQYFGPGTRLTVL.

The rearrangement joins TRBV7-6 to TRBJ2-5; D ambiguous. The V end was cut by 6 bases, the J end by 4 bases, with 6 bases between. CDR1 and CDR2 (germline): SGHVS, FNYEAQ. The CDR3 contains 11 residues. CDR3 nucleotide sequence: TGTGCCAGCAGGGATTTAGAGACCCAGTACTTC. Translating gives CASRDLETQYF.

The chain employs TRBV7-9 and TRBJ2-5; 16 bases are a match to TRBD2. The CDR3 covers 17 residues. The trim removed 3 bases at V and 5 bases at J, leaving 6 bases unmatched. Germline-derived CDR1 and CDR2 are SEHNR and FQNEAQ (reference sequence). This chain's CDR3 is CASSFPGLAGGPETQYF. In nucleotides, the CDR3 is TGTGCCAGCAGCTTTCCGGGACTAGCGGGAGGGCCGGAGACCCAGTACTTC.

As regards this clone: Distinct nucleotide sequences in the sample also encode this CDR3. V and J are TRBV6-1 and TRBJ2-7, with D perhaps matching TRBD2 (5 bases). Germline CDR1 MNHNS, CDR2 SASEGT. V gave up 7 bases and J gave up 0 bases, with 13 bases separating them. This CDR3 spans 14 amino acids. CDR3 amino acids: CASTPRGSSYEQYF. DNA for the CDR3: TGTGCCAGCACTCCCCGGGGAAGCTCCTACGAGCAGTACTTC.

The V call is TRBV12-5, the J call TRBJ2-7; D possibly matches TRBD1 or TRBD2 (6 bases each). Germline loops: CDR1 LGHNT, CDR2 FRNRAP. V lost 1 base, J lost 3 bases, and 19 bases lay in between. The CDR3 has 17 residues. CDR3 DNA: TGTGCTAGTGGTTTGGGGACTGGAGGCAGGGGAGGCTACGAGCAGTACTTC. This translates into CASGLGTGGRGGYEQYF.

This clone has only one observation. V and J are TRBV6-5 and TRBJ1-2; possible D gene TRBD1, 5 bases. CDR1 is MNHEY and CDR2 is SVGAGI in the germline V gene. This CDR3 contains 13 residues. The V end was cut by 4 bases, the J end by 4 bases, with 10 bases between. The CDR3 is CASSSTGVYGYTF. The CDR3 DNA reads TGTGCCAGCAGTTCTACAGGCGTCTATGGCTACACCTTC.

CDR3 loop: CASTLGGQGGYTF. CDR3 nucleotide sequence: TGTGCCAGTACCCTCGGGGGGCAAGGAGGCTACACCTTC. This rearrangement joins TRBV19 to TRBJ1-2, with D tentatively TRBD1 (6 bases). The CDR3 spans 13 residues. V lost 7 bases and J lost 8, with 17 bases in between. The germline V gene encodes CDR1 LNHDA and CDR2 SQIVND (reference sequence).

The V gene is TRBV4-3, the J gene TRBJ2-3; D might be TRBD1 (7 bases). Between the trimmed V and J ends, which lost 7 bases and 5 bases, there was a span of 19 bases. The CDR3 runs 15 residues. The germline V gene encodes CDR1 LGHNA and CDR2 YSLEER. In nucleotides, the CDR3 is TGCGCCAGCAAGGCACTCTGGCAGGGGGGAGATACGCAGTATTTT. Translating it yields CASKALWQGGDTQYF.

The chain combines TRBV9 with TRBJ2-6; no clear D. This CDR3 comprises 18 residues. The ends were cut back, 3 bases at V and 0 bases at J, with 16 bases in the middle. CDR1 SGDLS and CDR2 YYNGEE come from the germline V gene. CDR3 in amino acids: CASSATFEPNSGANVLTF. The CDR3 DNA reads as TGTGCCAGCAGCGCGACTTTTGAACCAAACTCTGGGGCCAACGTCCTGACTTTC.

This clone has just one count. The gene calls are TRBV12-5 and TRBJ2-2; TRBD1 matches 10 bases. The V segment lost 6 bases and the J segment 6 bases; nucleotides outside the gene matches: 7. CDR3 length: 15 amino acids. CDR1 and CDR2 from the germline V gene are LGHNT and FRNRAP. CDR3 sequence reads: CASGPGTGAAGELFF. Written as DNA, the CDR3 is TGTGCTAGTGGCCCCGGGACAGGGGCGGCCGGGGAGCTGTTTTTT.

The chain has TRBV6-5 and TRBJ2-1; D unclear. This CDR3 region has 16 residues. CDR1 MNHEY and CDR2 SVGAGI come from the germline V gene. The V and J ends lost 4 bases and 5 bases respectively, with 18 bases between them. CDR3 in DNA: TGTGCCAGCAGTTCCGAACCCTATCCAGCCAACAATGAGCAGTTCTTC. The encoded protein is CASSSEPYPANNEQFF.

V gene TRBV4-1 combines with J gene TRBJ2-1; tentatively, D is TRBD2 (5 bases). Germline V gene sequence: CDR1 MGHRA, CDR2 YSYEKL. The CDR3 covers 13 residues. V was cut by 0 bases and J by 8 bases, with 8 bases left in between. The CDR3 loop reads CASSQESGHEQFF. CDR3 sequence (DNA): TGCGCCAGCAGCCAAGAGAGCGGCCATGAGCAGTTCTTC.

The chain links TRBV27 to TRBJ1-1, with D perhaps matching TRBD1 (5 bases). The V gene lost 8 bases and the J gene lost 12 bases, with 19 bases spanning the gap. Germline V lookup: CDR1 MNHEY, CDR2 SMNVEV (reference sequence). This CDR3 region has 12 residues. This CDR3 is CASGVGHFYTFF. The CDR3 DNA follows: TGTGCCAGCGGTGTAGGACATTTTTATACTTTCTTT.

This clone appeared a single time. The chain is built from TRBV9 and TRBJ1-1, with D possibly matching TRBD1 (5 bases). Between the trimmed V and J ends, which lost 7 bases and 1 base, there was a span of 14 bases. Looked up from germline, CDR1 is SGDLS and CDR2 is YYNGEE. The CDR3 extends over 14 amino acids. The CDR3 region is CASAVGGGNTEAFF. The CDR3, as DNA: TGTGCCAGCGCAGTTGGGGGAGGGAACACTGAAGCTTTCTTT.

This chain links TRBV29-1 with TRBJ2-1; the D gene is possibly TRBD1 (6 bases). The CDR3 length is 16 residues. Germline V CDR1 and CDR2: SQVTM, ANQGSEA. V lost 1 base to trimming and J lost 4 bases, with 17 bases between them. The chain's CDR3 is CSVEGLLQGRYNEQFF. The CDR3 DNA reads as TGCAGCGTTGAAGGGCTTCTACAGGGTCGATACAATGAGCAGTTCTTC.

The chain carries TRBV6-6 and TRBJ2-1; 14 positions agree with TRBD2. J lost 7 bases, V lost 5 bases, and 7 bases had no gene match. Per germline, CDR1 MNHNY and CDR2 SVGAGI (reference sequence). The CDR3 loop spans 16 amino acids. The DNA of the CDR3 is TGTGCCAGCAGTAGGGGACTAGCGGGAGTAGCAAATGAGCAGTTCTTC. Translation: CASSRGLAGVANEQFF.

This sequence joins TRBV14 and TRBJ1-1, with TRBD1 matching over 11 bases. From germline, CDR1 is SGHDN and CDR2 FVKESK. There are 17 residues in the CDR3. J was trimmed by 0 bases and V by 5 bases; bases with no gene match: 8. CDR3 region: CASSVLGTGGLNTEAFF. The CDR3 nucleotides are TGTGCCAGCAGCGTTTTAGGGACAGGGGGACTGAACACTGAAGCTTTCTTT.

This rearrangement joins TRBV18 to TRBJ2-7; the match to TRBD1 covers 9 bases. The CDR3 spans 14 residues. J gave up 3 bases and V 5 bases, and 5 bases lay outside the gene matches. The germline V gene encodes CDR1 KGHSH and CDR2 LQKENI. CDR3 sequence (DNA): TGTGCCAGCTCAGTCCGGGACAGGGTCTACGAGCAGTACTTC. This encodes CASSVRDRVYEQYF.

The rearrangement links TRBV4-1 to TRBJ2-1, with unresolved D. V lost 0 bases, J lost 9 bases, and 9 bases lay in between. Germline V lookup: CDR1 MGHRA, CDR2 YSYEKL. The CDR3 extends over 13 amino acids. Here the CDR3 reads CASSQDSLGEQFF. The CDR3, as DNA: TGCGCCAGCAGCCAAGACAGCCTCGGTGAGCAGTTCTTC.